This is a list of T cell receptor beta chains from one sample in a study of cytomegalovirus exposure and HLA in healthy donors. Using immunoSEQ multiplex PCR, the repertoire was profiled, and TCRdb retains in-frame clones only, with some absent. The sample contains 100,000 to 150,000 clones, roughly 85% of which appear only once. The sample consisted of PBMCs. The receptors here all came from a man aged 18 to 35 in good health and CMV-seropositive. Each CDR3 is given with its conserved first and last residue. D genes are given only for firm matches. Clone size is given for some rows only: seen once, a few or many times, or a class if the clone is expanded.

j_gene	d_gene	abundance	v_gene	CDR3nt	CDR3aa
TRBJ1-2	TRBD1	-	TRBV27	TGTGCCAGCAGTTTTGGGGACAGGGTGTTTAGTGGCTACACCTTC	CASSFGDRVFSGYTF
TRBJ2-4	-	-	TRBV5-1	TGCGCCAGCAGCTTGGGTCTCTGGGACTCCGAGGACATTCAGTACTTC	CASSLGLWDSEDIQYF
TRBJ1-1	-	-	TRBV5-6	TGTGCCAGCAGCTTCGGAGGGGCTATCATGAACACTGAAGCTTTCTTT	CASSFGGAIMNTEAFF
TRBJ2-7	-	-	TRBV30	TGTGCCTGGACCCCAGCAGGCATCTACGAGCAGTACTTC	CAWTPAGIYEQYF
TRBJ2-2	-	-	TRBV4-1	TGCGCCAGCAGCCAAGTTGCAGGCACCGGGGAGCTGTTTTTT	CASSQVAGTGELFF
TRBJ2-3	-	-	TRBV30	TGTGCCTGGAGTGTATCCGGGAGCACAGATACGCAGTATTTT	CAWSVSGSTDTQYF
TRBJ2-7	-	few	TRBV6-1	TGTGCCAGCAGGGACAGACATTACGAGCAGTACTTC	CASRDRHYEQYF
TRBJ1-2	-	-	TRBV10-3	TGTGCCATCAGTGTGAAGGCGGGAGCTAACTATGGCTACACCTTC	CAISVKAGANYGYTF
TRBJ2-3	-	-	TRBV10-3	TGTGCCATCAGTGAGTCGAGGGTAGATACGCAGTATTTT	CAISESRVDTQYF
TRBJ1-1	-	-	TRBV11-2	TGTGCCAGCAGCCTACTTAGAGGAATGAACACTGAAGCTTTCTTT	CASSLLRGMNTEAFF
TRBJ2-3	TRBD2	-	TRBV19	TGTGCCAGTAGTGTAACTAGCGGCACAATCACAGATACGCAGTATTTT	CASSVTSGTITDTQYF
TRBJ1-1	-	-	TRBV30	TGTGCCTTGACAGAGAACACTGAAGCTTTCTTT	CALTENTEAFF
TRBJ2-5	TRBD2	-	TRBV4-1	TGCGCCAGCAGCCACTGGACTAGTTCTTTGGAGACCCAGTACTTC	CASSHWTSSLETQYF
TRBJ1-1	-	-	TRBV2	TGTGCCAGCCTAACCATGGGAGGCACTGAAGCTTTCTTT	CASLTMGGTEAFF
TRBJ1-4	-	-	TRBV6-5	TGTGCCAGCAGCCAATACAGGAGTGGCGAAAAACTGTTTTTT	CASSQYRSGEKLFF
TRBJ2-2	-	-	TRBV11-1	TGTGCCAGCAGCTACCTCCCCGGGTCGGCGTTGGCGTACGGGGAGCTGTTTTTT	CASSYLPGSALAYGELFF
TRBJ1-2	-	-	TRBV2	TGTGCCAGCAGTGAAGCCCAGGGACTTGGCTACACCTTC	CASSEAQGLGYTF
TRBJ1-4	-	-	TRBV5-3	TGTGCCACGGCTAGGGGGGGCGATGAAAAACTGTTTTTT	CATARGGDEKLFF
TRBJ2-1	TRBD1	-	TRBV5-6	TGTGCCAGCAGCCCCGGGACAGGGGGGAATGAGCAGTTCTTC	CASSPGTGGNEQFF
TRBJ2-1	-	-	TRBV27	TGTGCCAGCAGTTTAATCCAGAATGAGCAGTTCTTC	CASSLIQNEQFF
TRBJ2-7	TRBD1	-	TRBV5-6	TGTGCCAGCAGCTTGGGGGACAGGGACGAGCAGTACTTC	CASSLGDRDEQYF
TRBJ2-3	TRBD2	-	TRBV9	TGTGCCAGCAGCGAGGAGGGGGGGGTAGCGGGAACTAGCACAGATACGCAGTATTTT	CASSEEGGVAGTSTDTQYF
TRBJ1-1	-	-	TRBV28	TGTGCCAGCAGTTCCACCTCAACTTTCCGGGTCCTGGAGGAAGCTTTCTTT	CASSSTSTFRVLEEAFF
TRBJ2-1	-	-	TRBV11-2	TGTGCCAGCAGATATCGGAATGAGCAGTTCTTC	CASRYRNEQFF
TRBJ1-4	-	-	TRBV5-5	TGTGCCAGCAGCCCGGTCTACAGAACTAATGAAAAACTGTTTTTT	CASSPVYRTNEKLFF
TRBJ2-7	-	-	TRBV4-1	TGCGCCAGCAGCCAAGTAGGGGGGGACTACGAGCAGTACTTC	CASSQVGGDYEQYF
TRBJ2-1	TRBD2	-	TRBV10-2	TGCGCCAGCAGTGGAGGACTAGGCAGCTCCTACAATGAGCAGTTCTTC	CASSGGLGSSYNEQFF
TRBJ2-7	-	few	TRBV7-6	TGTGCCAGCAGCTTCGGGAACGAGCAGTACTTC	CASSFGNEQYF
TRBJ1-4	TRBD1	-	TRBV10-3	TGTGCCATCAGGGGGACAGGGGGCGGTGAAAAACTGTTTTTT	CAIRGTGGGEKLFF
TRBJ2-3	TRBD2	-	TRBV9	TGTGCCAGCAGCGTAGATGCGGGGGGTCAAGATACGCAGTATTTT	CASSVDAGGQDTQYF
TRBJ2-7	-	-	TRBV5-4	TGTGCCAGCAGCCCTGAGTCGGTCGGGCAGGGTACCGAGCAGTACTTC	CASSPESVGQGTEQYF
TRBJ1-1	TRBD1	-	TRBV6-5	TGTGCCAGCTACGGGCAGGGGGGAGAAGCTTTCTTT	CASYGQGGEAFF
TRBJ2-2	-	-	TRBV6-5	TGTGCCAGCGGGGGCCCTAACACCGGGGAGCTGTTTTTT	CASGGPNTGELFF
TRBJ1-2	-	-	TRBV19	TGTGCCAGTATCTCGCCAGGGAATAACTATGGCTACACCTTC	CASISPGNNYGYTF
TRBJ1-5	-	-	TRBV5-6	TGTGCCAGCAGCTTTTTCGGGTTTCGAGAAGATCAGCCCCAGCATTTT	CASSFFGFREDQPQHF
TRBJ1-2	-	-	TRBV19	TGTGCCAGTAGTATCCCCCCTGTGGGAGGTGGCTACACCTTC	CASSIPPVGGGYTF
TRBJ1-5	-	-	TRBV2	TGTGCCAGCAGTGAAGTCCGGACAGAGTATAGCAATCAGCCCCAGCATTTT	CASSEVRTEYSNQPQHF
TRBJ2-7	TRBD1	-	TRBV2	TGTGCCAGCAGGAAGACAGGGGGCCAAGAGCAGTACTTC	CASRKTGGQEQYF
TRBJ2-1	-	-	TRBV18	TGTGCCAGCTCACCGACTAGTTCCTACAATGAGCAGTTCTTC	CASSPTSSYNEQFF
TRBJ2-2	TRBD1	-	TRBV11-3	TGTGCCAGCAGCTATCGGGGCCCCGGGACAGCGAACACCGGGGAGCTGTTTTTT	CASSYRGPGTANTGELFF
TRBJ2-2	-	-	TRBV19	TGTGCCAGTAGTAAACTGATGATCACCGGGGAGCTGTTTTTT	CASSKLMITGELFF
TRBJ2-2	TRBD2	-	TRBV9	TGTGCCAGCAGCCCTCGGACTAGCGGGGGGCCTACGAACACCGGGGAGCTGTTTTTT	CASSPRTSGGPTNTGELFF
TRBJ1-2	-	-	TRBV7-9	TGTGCCAGCAGCCGAGAGAACTATGGCTACACCTTC	CASSRENYGYTF
TRBJ1-2	-	-	TRBV19	TGTGCCAGTAGTATCGGACAGCGCTATGGCTACACCTTC	CASSIGQRYGYTF
TRBJ1-6	TRBD1	-	TRBV6-5	TGTGCCAGCAGCCTCAGGGGGCGGGATTCACCCCTCCACTTT	CASSLRGRDSPLHF
TRBJ2-2	-	few	TRBV19	TGTGCCAGTAGTATTCGAAACAGCATCGGGGAGCTGTTTTTT	CASSIRNSIGELFF
TRBJ2-5	TRBD1	-	TRBV11-2	TGTGCCAGCAGCGCACGGACAGGCGGAGAGACCCAGTACTTC	CASSARTGGETQYF
TRBJ2-5	-	-	TRBV9	TGTGCCAGCAGCGTATGGGGGGGGCCCCAAGAGACCCAGTACTTC	CASSVWGGPQETQYF
TRBJ1-2	-	-	TRBV7-6	TGTGCCAGCAGCATGGGAACGGGAATGGATGGCTACACCTTC	CASSMGTGMDGYTF
TRBJ2-2	-	-	TRBV7-6	TGTGCCAGCAGCCCGGGACACCTCAGCTCCAACACCGGGGAGCTGTTTTTT	CASSPGHLSSNTGELFF
TRBJ2-7	-	-	TRBV2	TGTGCCAGCAGACTACTTAGGGGGGGCTACGAGCAGTACTTC	CASRLLRGGYEQYF
TRBJ2-3	TRBD2	-	TRBV19	TGTGCCAGTAGTAAACTAGCGGGGGGCACAGATACGCAGTATTTT	CASSKLAGGTDTQYF
TRBJ2-1	TRBD2	-	TRBV7-9	TGTGCCAGCAGCGCGACTAGCGGGGGGACCTACAATGAGCAGTTCTTC	CASSATSGGTYNEQFF
TRBJ2-5	-	-	TRBV11-2	TGTGCCAGCAGCAGGACTGGAGGGTTTGGGGAGACCCAGTACTTC	CASSRTGGFGETQYF
TRBJ1-5	-	once	TRBV30	TGTGCCTGGAGTGTATACGGGGGGCAGCCCCAGCATTTT	CAWSVYGGQPQHF
TRBJ1-5	TRBD1	-	TRBV7-8	TGTGCCAGCAGCTCCGGGACAGGGGGCATGAGTCAGCCCCAGCATTTT	CASSSGTGGMSQPQHF
TRBJ2-5	-	-	TRBV4-2	TGTGCCAGCAGCCAAGAAGGAACGGGGGGCACTGGGGAGACCCAGTACTTC	CASSQEGTGGTGETQYF
TRBJ1-4	-	-	TRBV5-5	TGTGCCAGCAGCTTTGAACCGGCAACTAATGAAAAACTGTTTTTT	CASSFEPATNEKLFF
TRBJ2-3	TRBD2	-	TRBV7-8	TGTGCCAGCAGCTTTTTCCAGGCGGGGGGTACAGATACGCAGTATTTT	CASSFFQAGGTDTQYF
TRBJ1-6	TRBD1	-	TRBV4-1	TGCGCCAGCAGCCACATTGACAGGGGGTCTTTCCTCCACTTT	CASSHIDRGSFLHF